This T cell receptor (beta chain) was identified in a study of monozygotic twins with inflammatory bowel disease. Following a re-call of the 5' RACE reads, TCRdb has one entry per CDR3 protein and lacks DNA. This sample's table reports 140,000 to 150,000 distinct CDR3 sequences. Germline-derived CDR1 and CDR2 are SGHTA and FQGNSA. The CDR3 runs 14 residues. This TCR came from a human donor with ulcerative colitis or Crohn's disease, or a healthy co-twin of an affected twin (not recorded which). This chain links TRBV7-2 with TRBJ1-2; the TCRdb call, TRBD1, lacks DNA for checking. Sequenced: blood. The CDR3 loop reads CASSWDRANYGYTF.